Detailed here is one TCR beta chain. The method was immunoSEQ multiplex PCR; TCRdb's version includes in-frame clones alone and lacks a portion of them. Of under 80,000 clones detected, approximately 79% appear once; the ten largest clones hold 32%. Trimming cost V 3 bases and J 2 bases, with 11 bases left between them. Germline V gives CDR1 DFQATT, CDR2 SNEGSKA (reference sequence). The CDR3 has 13 amino acids. The sample belongs to a study of blood T cell repertoires in COVID-19. The receptor was isolated from a human donor in a cohort sampled during active COVID-19. The rearrangement uses TRBV20-1 and TRBJ2-7; perhaps TRBD2 as D (6 bases). Sequenced input: peripheral blood. The CDR3 here is CSASDGSAYEQYF. The CDR3 DNA reads TGCAGTGCTAGTGACGGGAGCGCCTACGAGCAGTACTTC.